This TCR beta chain was identified during a study of cytomegalovirus exposure and HLA in healthy donors. On the study more broadly: Both the approximately 130 validation repertoires and the 600 to 750 first-cohort repertoires used the same platform, as reported by a later analysis. Findings and caveats of the study: The classifier, whose performance was assessed in both the original and validation cohorts, reportedly diagnosed cytomegalovirus status with high specificity and sensitivity. Most TCR sequences were uncommon, yet certain public TCRs appeared in many donors. A later analysis found first-cohort TCR clusters tended to co-occur in the 100 to 150 validation repertoires.

Germline CDR1 and CDR2: GTSNPN and SVGIG (reference sequence). This CDR3 contains 13 residues. The V end was cut by 5 bases, the J end by 0 bases, with 8 bases between. Method: immunoSEQ multiplex PCR; TCRdb's copy keeps in-frame clones and lacks some. The data hold approximately 81,000 clones, with about 92% observed a single time. With regard to this clone: Antigen: not known.

Sequenced sample: PBMCs. The V and J genes are TRBV30 and TRBJ1-5; no clear D. The receptor's source is a man aged 18 to 30 in good health and CMV-seronegative. CDR3 loop: CAWARASNQPQHF. In DNA form, the CDR3 reads TGTGCCTGGGCTCGAGCTAGCAATCAGCCCCAGCATTTT. Full variable domain (missing parts from reference TRBV30 and TRBJ1-5): SQTIHQWPATLVQPVGSPLSLECTVEGTSNPNLYWYRQAAGRGLQLLFYSVGIGQISSEVPQNLSASRPQDRQFILSSKKLLLSDSGFYLCAWARASNQPQHFGDGTRLSIL.